Listed here are 26 T cell receptor beta chains from one sample, sequenced in a study of blood T cell repertoires in COVID-19. Produced via immunoSEQ multiplex PCR; TCRdb's table is partial and in-frame only. The data show about 72,000 clones, about 80% seen once. The sample consisted of peripheral blood. Receptors were obtained from a human donor in a cohort sampled during active COVID-19.

The chain is built from TRBV9 and TRBJ2-7, with 8 positions matching TRBD1. Germline V gives CDR1 SGDLS, CDR2 YYNGEE. CDR3 size: 14 residues. Losses at the gene ends were 4 bases for V and 3 bases for J; bases not matched to a gene: 6. The CDR3: CASSTGQGSYEQYF. CDR3 nucleotide sequence: TGTGCCAGCAGCACAGGACAGGGTAGCTACGAGCAGTACTTC.

The chain carries TRBV3-1 (or the pseudogene TRBV3-2) and TRBJ1-5; possibly TRBD1 for D (5 bases). The CDR3 totals 15 residues. V lost 2 bases and J lost 3, with 11 bases in between. Germline loops: CDR1 LGHDT, CDR2 YNNKEL (reference sequence). The CDR3 sequence: CASSQSDTFNQPQHF. The CDR3 DNA sequence: TGTGCCAGCAGCCAATCGGACACGTTCAATCAGCCCCAGCATTTT.

V is TRBV9 and J is TRBJ2-3; possibly TRBD2 for D (7 bases). The V gene lost 1 base and the J gene lost 1 base, with 10 bases spanning the gap. The CDR3 loop spans 15 amino acids. CDR1 and CDR2 from the germline V gene are SGDLS and YYNGEE. The CDR3 spells CASSVRGGGTDTQYF. CDR3 nucleotide sequence: TGTGCCAGCAGCGTACGAGGGGGGGGCACAGATACGCAGTATTTT.

This chain links TRBV7-8 with TRBJ1-3; D remains unclear. V gave up 2 bases and J gave up 4 bases, with 12 bases separating them. Germline V CDR1 and CDR2: SGHVS, FQNEAQ. CDR3 length: 15 amino acids. In DNA form, the CDR3 reads TGTGCCAGCAGCTTACGGGCAGCGGAAGGAAACACCATATATTTT. Encoded protein: CASSLRAAEGNTIYF.

V gene TRBV10-3 combines with J gene TRBJ2-1; 8 nucleotides line up with TRBD1. The V segment lost 5 bases and the J segment 5 bases; nucleotides outside the gene matches: 8. The CDR3 extends over 15 amino acids. The germline V gene has CDR1 ENHRY and CDR2 SYGVKD. The chain's CDR3 is CAISSFGQGNNEQFF. Written as DNA, the CDR3 is TGTGCCATCAGTAGCTTCGGACAGGGTAACAATGAGCAGTTCTTC.

In this sample, this clone turned up a few times. The rearrangement joins TRBV7-2 to TRBJ1-2; tentatively, D is TRBD1 (5 bases). The CDR3 runs 15 residues. The V end lost 3 bases, the J end lost 5 bases, and 16 bases lay between the germline ends. Germline V CDR1 and CDR2: SGHTA, FQGNSA. The CDR3 sequence is CASSLVGAYTYGYTF. The CDR3 region has the DNA TGTGCCAGCAGCTTGGTAGGGGCGTATACTTATGGCTACACCTTC.

The table lists this clone with a few counts. V and J are TRBV11-2 and TRBJ2-5; the D gene is possibly TRBD1 (6 bases). Germline CDR1 and CDR2: SGHAT and FQNNGV. V was pared by 5 bases and J by 5 bases, with 18 bases between. CDR3 length equals 15 residues. The CDR3 sequence: CASSPLRARGETQYF. The DNA for the CDR3 is TGTGCCAGCAGCCCCCTCCGGGCTAGGGGGGAGACCCAGTACTTC.

The chain employs TRBV5-1 and TRBJ1-2, with D unclear. The CDR3 consists of 14 residues. Trimming stripped 0 bases from V and 14 bases from J, with 20 bases between. Germline V lookup: CDR1 SGHRS, CDR2 YFSETQ. The CDR3 is CASSLDVGTPAGTF. In nucleotides, the CDR3 is TGCGCCAGCAGCTTGGATGTCGGCACCCCGGCGGGGACCTTC.

This clone was detected only once. V gene TRBV15 combines with J gene TRBJ1-4; 8 bases are shared with TRBD1. Germline lookup yields CDR1 LNHNV and CDR2 YYDKDF (reference sequence). The CDR3 spans 14 residues. V shed 5 bases, J shed 5 bases, and the junction held 4 bases outside the gene matches. The CDR3, as DNA: TGTGCCACCAGCCGCGGGACAGGAAATGAAAAACTGTTTTTT. The encoded protein is CATSRGTGNEKLFF. Variable domain in full (rest from reference TRBV15 and TRBJ1-4): DAMVIQNPRYQVTQFGKPVTLSCSQTLNHNVMYWYQQKSSQAPKLLFHYYDKDFNNEADTPDNFQSRRPNTSFCFLDIRSPGLGDTAMYLCATSRGTGNEKLFFGSGTQLSVL.

The chain has TRBV7-9 and TRBJ2-7; 8 bases agree with TRBD1. Trimming cost V 4 bases and J 5 bases; bases outside gene matches: 10. The CDR3 consists of 15 residues. The germline V gene encodes CDR1 SEHNR and CDR2 FQNEAQ (reference sequence). This chain's CDR3 is CASSSIEATGDEQYF. CDR3 sequence (DNA): TGTGCCAGCAGCTCAATAGAAGCGACAGGGGACGAGCAGTACTTC.

This clone was seen more than once but under ten times. DNA of the CDR3: TGCGCCAGCAGCCAAGGGACAGGGAATAGCTATGGCTACACCTTC. This codes for CASSQGTGNSYGYTF. The chain combines TRBV4-1 with TRBJ1-2, with 8 bases lining up with TRBD1. The V segment lost 1 base and the J segment 4 bases; nucleotides outside the gene matches: 5. The CDR3 covers 15 residues. CDR1 is MGHRA and CDR2 is YSYEKL in the germline V gene.

The rearrangement joins TRBV5-1 to TRBJ2-7; 8 bases agree with TRBD2. CDR3 length equals 15 residues. The germline gives CDR1 SGHRS, CDR2 YFSETQ. V shed 0 bases and J 3 bases; nucleotides not matched to a gene: 5. The CDR3 reads CASSLAAGADYEQYF. The CDR3 DNA reads TGCGCCAGCAGCTTGGCAGCGGGGGCTGACTACGAGCAGTACTTC.

J is TRBJ2-3 and V is TRBV30; 7 bases line up with TRBD1. The V segment lost 3 bases and the J segment 6 bases; nucleotides outside the gene matches: 18. The germline gives CDR1 GTSNPN, CDR2 SVGIG (reference sequence). This CDR3 region has 17 residues. The CDR3 loop reads CAWSVTGTAFGGDTQYF. The CDR3 DNA sequence: TGTGCCTGGAGCGTCACCGGGACAGCGTTTGGCGGTGATACGCAGTATTTT.

The chain is built from TRBV12-3 or TRBV12-4 and TRBJ2-1; no clear D. Trimming removed 4 bases from V and 7 bases from J, with 2 bases in between. The CDR3 is 10 amino acids. CDR3 nucleotide sequence: TGTGCCAGCAGTTCGAATGAGCAGTTCTTC. This translates into CASSSNEQFF.

The chain joins TRBV7-2 to TRBJ2-3, with a tentative D call TRBD2 (6 bases). CDR3 length: 13 amino acids. The V gene's germline CDR1 is SGHTA and CDR2 FQGNSA. V was cut by 6 bases and J by 8 bases, with 15 bases left in between. The CDR3 reads CASSPGAGSTQYF. The CDR3 coding sequence is TGTGCCAGCAGTCCGGGAGCCGGCAGTACGCAGTATTTT.

The rearrangement joins TRBV5-6 to TRBJ1-1; a weak D match, TRBD1 (6 bases). Germline V gene lookup returns CDR1 SGHDT and CDR2 YYEEEE. V was cut by 0 bases and J by 1 base, with 13 bases left in between. This CDR3 contains 16 residues. The CDR3 loop is CASSLALTGKNTEAFF. The CDR3 coding sequence is TGTGCCAGCAGCTTGGCCCTGACAGGAAAGAACACTGAAGCTTTCTTT.

The chain has TRBV6-2 or TRBV6-3 and TRBJ2-7, with a tentative D call TRBD1 (5 bases). Germline loops: CDR1 MNHEY, CDR2 SVGEGT. The CDR3 sequence is 12 residues long. V was pared by 6 bases and J by 7 bases, with 13 bases between. CDR3 sequence: CASSDSPREQYF. The DNA of the CDR3 is TGTGCCAGCAGCGACAGCCCGAGAGAGCAGTACTTC.

This clone has just a few counts. The chain links TRBV30 to TRBJ1-2, with TRBD1 identical over 10 bases. Germline trimming cut 2 bases from V and 4 bases from J; bases unmatched to any gene: 4. The CDR3 is 14 amino acids. From germline, CDR1 is GTSNPN and CDR2 SVGIG (reference sequence). The CDR3 sequence is CAWSFGQGGYGYTF. The CDR3 nucleotides read TGTGCCTGGAGTTTTGGACAGGGGGGCTATGGCTACACCTTC.

The CDR3 DNA follows: TGTGCCAGCAGCTTAGATCTTGAGATATTGGCTTTCTTT. It translates to CASSLDLEILAFF. The J gene is TRBJ1-1, the V gene TRBV11-2, with D uncertain. This CDR3 region has 13 residues. Germline V lookup: CDR1 SGHAT, CDR2 FQNNGV. The V gene lost 0 bases and the J gene lost 11 bases, with 13 bases spanning the gap.

This clone is a singleton in its sample. At one of its ends the junction is not consistent with the germline gene, which may arise from a read error. The rearrangement uses TRBV7-7 and TRBJ2-5, with 7 bases lining up with TRBD1. The CDR3 contains 15 residues. Per the germline V gene, CDR1 is SSHAT and CDR2 is FNYEAQ (reference sequence). Here the CDR3 DNA reads TGTGCTAGCAGCCCTCCCCCCGACAGGGAAGAGACCCAGTACTTC. Its translation: CASSPPPDREETQYF.

The chain joins TRBV18 to TRBJ1-2; 7 bases agree with TRBD1. Germline V lookup: CDR1 KGHSH, CDR2 LQKENI. V lost 4 bases and J lost 8; bases outside the gene matches: 10. The CDR3 is 14 amino acids. The CDR3 reads CASSQDRAMGGYTF. CDR3 sequence (DNA): TGTGCCAGCTCACAAGACAGGGCCATGGGAGGCTACACCTTC. Combining the CDR3 with reference TRBV18 and TRBJ1-2 gives the whole variable domain NAGVMQNPRHLVRRRGQEARLRCSPMKGHSHVYWYRQLPEEGLKFMVYLQKENIIDESGMPKERFSAEFPKEGPSILRIQQVVRGDSAAYFCASSQDRAMGGYTFGSGTRLTVV.

This clone was counted between two and nine times. The chain couples TRBV2 to TRBJ1-2, with 7 bases aligning to TRBD1. Per germline, CDR1 SNHLY and CDR2 FYNNEI. The CDR3 is 14 amino acids. V lost 3 bases and J lost 4; bases outside the gene matches: 5. The DNA of the CDR3 is TGTGCCAGCAGTGAGATCAGGGGGACCTATGGCTACACCTTC. Amino acid sequence: CASSEIRGTYGYTF.

DNA of the CDR3: TGTGCCAGCAGGCAGGAAGAGACCCAGTACTTC. It specifies CASRQEETQYF. This chain connects TRBV7-8 to TRBJ2-5; the D is unclear. V was pared by 6 bases and J by 3 bases, with 5 bases between. Per the germline V gene, CDR1 is SGHVS and CDR2 is FQNEAQ. The CDR3 consists of 11 residues. The full variable domain, with the rest looked up from reference TRBV7-8 and TRBJ2-5, is GAGVSQSPRYKVAKRGQDVALRCDPISGHVSLFWYQQALGQGPEFLTYFQNEAQLDKSGLPSDRFFAERPEGSVSTLKIQRTQQEDSAVYLCASRQEETQYFGPGTRLLVL.

DNA of the CDR3: TGTGCCAGCAGAGACAGGGCACACTCTGGAAACACCATATATTTT. This gives the protein CASRDRAHSGNTIYF. The chain couples TRBV6-5 to TRBJ1-3; TRBD1 agrees at 7 bases. Losses at the gene ends were 6 bases for V and 0 bases for J; bases not matched to a gene: 5. From germline, CDR1 is MNHEY and CDR2 SVGAGI. The CDR3 totals 15 residues.

This clone was seen a single time. The genes are TRBV7-2 and TRBJ1-2; D call uncertain. The CDR3 runs to 14 residues. V lost 0 bases and J 3 bases, leaving 8 bases between the germline ends. CDR1 is SGHTA and CDR2 is FQGNSA in the germline V gene. The CDR3 here is CASSLAPGDYGYTF. DNA of the CDR3: TGTGCCAGCAGCTTAGCACCGGGAGACTATGGCTACACCTTC. Variable domain in full (rest from reference TRBV7-2 and TRBJ1-2): GAGVSQSPSNKVTEKGKDVELRCDPISGHTALYWYRQSLGQGLEFLIYFQGNSAPDKSGLPSDRFSAERTGGSVSTLTIQRTQQEDSAVYLCASSLAPGDYGYTFGSGTRLTVV.

The CDR3 loop reads CASSDPRDTIYF. For the CDR3, the DNA is TGTGCCAGCAGCGATCCGCGGGATACCATATATTTT. This chain links TRBV25-1 with TRBJ1-3; D ambiguous. In germline, CDR1 is MGHDK, CDR2 SYGVNS. V shed 6 bases and J shed 10 bases, with 13 bases lying between them. The CDR3 runs to 12 residues.